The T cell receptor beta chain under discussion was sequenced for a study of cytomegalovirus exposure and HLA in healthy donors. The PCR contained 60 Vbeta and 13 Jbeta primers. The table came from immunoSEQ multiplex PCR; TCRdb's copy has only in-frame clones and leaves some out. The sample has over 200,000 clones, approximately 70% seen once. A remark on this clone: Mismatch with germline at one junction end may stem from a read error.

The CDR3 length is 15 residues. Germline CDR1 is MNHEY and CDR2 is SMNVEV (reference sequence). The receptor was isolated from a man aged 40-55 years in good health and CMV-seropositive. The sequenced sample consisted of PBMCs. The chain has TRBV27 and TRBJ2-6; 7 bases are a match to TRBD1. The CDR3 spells CASSQTGSGVNVLTF. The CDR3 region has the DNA TGTGCCAGCAGCCAGACAGGGTCTGGGGTCAACGTCCTGACTTTC.